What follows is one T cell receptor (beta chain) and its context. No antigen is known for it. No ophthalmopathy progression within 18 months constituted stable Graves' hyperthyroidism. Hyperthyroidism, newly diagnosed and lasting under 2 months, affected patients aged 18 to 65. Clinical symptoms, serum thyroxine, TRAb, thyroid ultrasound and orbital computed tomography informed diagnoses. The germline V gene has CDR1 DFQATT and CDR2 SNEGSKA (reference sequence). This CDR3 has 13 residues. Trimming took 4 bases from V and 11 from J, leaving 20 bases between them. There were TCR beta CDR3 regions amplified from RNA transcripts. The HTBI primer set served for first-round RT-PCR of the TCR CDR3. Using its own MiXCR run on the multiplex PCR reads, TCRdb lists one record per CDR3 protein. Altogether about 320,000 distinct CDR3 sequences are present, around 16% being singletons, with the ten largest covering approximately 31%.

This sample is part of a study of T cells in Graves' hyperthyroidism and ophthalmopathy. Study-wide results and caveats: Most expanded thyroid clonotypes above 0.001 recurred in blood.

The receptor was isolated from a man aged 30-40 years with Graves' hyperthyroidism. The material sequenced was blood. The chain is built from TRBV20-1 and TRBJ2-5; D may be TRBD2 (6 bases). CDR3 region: CSATTHLATTQYF. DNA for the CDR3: TGCAGTGCTACAACCCATCTAGCGACCACTCAGTACTTC.